Listed below are T cell receptor beta chains from one sample, sequenced in a study of PD-L1 blockade in urothelial cancer. Generated by immunoSEQ multiplex PCR, the TCRdb table keeps only in-frame clones and is missing some. Of some 56,000 clones in the sample, roughly 84% are singletons; the top ten hold 1% to 1.5%. The specimen was PBMCs, collected around atezolizumab (anti-PD-L1) treatment. The source is a man over 45 with urothelial cancer. Each CDR3 is given with its conserved first and last residue. Each record gives: V gene, CDR3 protein.

>TRBV30
CAWKQAGGPLNEQYF
>TRBV15
CATSKGGGKNIQYF
>TRBV6-5
CASSSPLGPQETQYF
>TRBV9
CASSPRSDRGREKLFF
>TRBV4-3
CASSQGGASGTYEQYF
>TRBV18
CASSPLGQGFEAFF
>TRBV5-1
CASSFEPYEQYF
>TRBV10-3
CAISDPDRVDTEAFF
>TRBV2
CASRDGALGGELFF
>TRBV4-2
CASSQARGGRGGNEQFF
>TRBV27
CASSSQRDYNEQFF
>TRBV6-5
CASSRWTSGQETQYF
>TRBV7-6
CASSSAGLTDTQYF